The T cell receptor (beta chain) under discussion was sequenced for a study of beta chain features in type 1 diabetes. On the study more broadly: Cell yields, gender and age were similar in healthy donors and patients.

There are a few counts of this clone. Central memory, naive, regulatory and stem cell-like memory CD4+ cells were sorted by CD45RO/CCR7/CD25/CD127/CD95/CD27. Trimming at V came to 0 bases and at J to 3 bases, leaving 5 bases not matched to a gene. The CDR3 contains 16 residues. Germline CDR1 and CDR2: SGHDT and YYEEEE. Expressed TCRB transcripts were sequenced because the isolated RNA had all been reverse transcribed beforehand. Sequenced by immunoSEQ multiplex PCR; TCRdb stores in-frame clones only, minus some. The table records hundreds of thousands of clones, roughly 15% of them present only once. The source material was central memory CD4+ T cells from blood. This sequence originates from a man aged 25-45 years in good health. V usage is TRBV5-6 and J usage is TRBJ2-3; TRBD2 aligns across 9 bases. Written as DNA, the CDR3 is TGTGCCAGCAGCTTGGGTAGCGGGAGAGTAACAGATACGCAGTATTTT. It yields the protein CASSLGSGRVTDTQYF.